This T cell receptor (beta chain) comes out of a study of cytomegalovirus exposure and HLA in healthy donors. Study-wide points: Later analysis indicated greater clonal expansion among HLA-associated TCR beta chains than among equally common other chains. When a later analysis was performed, an Asian-associated ancestry cluster reportedly had fewer N-insertions than the roughly 700-donor mean.

A note on this clone: The antigen is unknown.

It was with 60 Vbeta and 13 Jbeta primers that the PCR ran. Method: immunoSEQ multiplex PCR; TCRdb's copy keeps in-frame clones and lacks some. The table has 200,000 to 300,000 clones, over 80% seen once. Though nominally healthy at sampling, donors likely had unrecorded immune exposures. Unmatched junction bases numbered 8, after V lost 9 bases and J lost 0 bases. CDR1 and CDR2 from the germline V gene are LNHDA and SQIVND (reference sequence). The CDR3 is made up of 15 amino acids. The TCR sequence derives from a woman in her thirties or forties in good health and CMV-seropositive. This chain joins TRBV19 and TRBJ1-5, with 7 bases identical to TRBD1. The sample comprised PBMCs. The CDR3 nucleotides are TGTGCCAGCCGACAGGGACTCCCTAGCAATCAGCCCCAGCATTTT. Its translation is CASRQGLPSNQPQHF.